The 26 T cell receptor beta chains in this list originate from one sample, sequenced in a study of PD-1 blockade in mismatch repair-deficient tumors. Sequenced by immunoSEQ multiplex PCR; TCRdb stores in-frame clones only, minus some. The sample lists more than 90,000 clones, about 80% occurring once. The sequencing here drew on peripheral blood, taken more than 58 weeks after starting pembrolizumab. The source is an adult with mismatch repair-deficient cancer.

This chain connects TRBV4-1 to TRBJ2-5, with 10 nucleotides matching TRBD2. Germline values: CDR1 MGHRA, CDR2 YSYEKL. The CDR3 is made up of 15 amino acids. Trimming removed 0 bases from V and 7 bases from J; junction bases left unmatched: 5. The CDR3 loop is CASSQDPASGRTQYF. CDR3 nucleotides: TGCGCCAGCAGCCAAGATCCGGCTAGCGGGAGGACCCAGTACTTC.

A note on this clone: This specimen includes other DNA sequences encoding the same CDR3. This chain uses TRBV9 with TRBJ2-1; maybe TRBD1 (6 bases). From germline, CDR1 is SGDLS and CDR2 YYNGEE. The V end was cut by 0 bases, the J end by 4 bases, with 11 bases between. This CDR3 is 15 amino acids long. The CDR3 sequence: CASSVAGQPYNEQFF. The CDR3 DNA sequence: TGTGCCAGCAGCGTAGCGGGACAACCTTACAATGAGCAGTTCTTC.

The chain uses TRBV11-3 and TRBJ2-1; D tentatively reads TRBD1 or TRBD2 (5 bases each). The V and J ends lost 4 bases and 6 bases respectively, with 13 bases between them. Per the germline V gene, CDR1 is SGHNT and CDR2 is YENEEA. This CDR3 spans 14 amino acids. The DNA of the CDR3 is TGTGCCAGCAGCTCAACTAGTCAGGGCAATGAGCAGTTCTTC. Translation gives CASSSTSQGNEQFF.

This chain joins TRBV2 and TRBJ1-4; D is ambiguous. The CDR3 has 12 residues. The V end lost 1 base, the J end lost 14 bases, and 11 bases lay between the germline ends. The V gene's germline CDR1 is SNHLY and CDR2 FYNNEI. CDR3 nucleotide sequence: TGTGCCAGCAGTGAAGTGGAACATCGGCTGTTTTTT. Translation gives CASSEVEHRLFF.

The chain is built from TRBV9 and TRBJ2-5, with 10 bases aligning to TRBD1. There are 16 residues in the CDR3. In germline, CDR1 is SGDLS, CDR2 YYNGEE. V shed 0 bases, J shed 3 bases, and the junction held 5 bases outside the gene matches. CDR3 amino acids: CASSVAGTGAEETQYF. CDR3 in DNA: TGTGCCAGCAGCGTAGCTGGGACAGGGGCGGAAGAGACCCAGTACTTC.

The V and J genes are TRBV6-1 and TRBJ2-7; 7 bases line up with TRBD2. Unmatched junction bases numbered 3, after V lost 1 base and J lost 3 bases. CDR1 MNHNS and CDR2 SASEGT come from the germline V gene. This CDR3 is built from 14 residues. CDR3 loop: CASSEVSSGYEQYF. Written as DNA, the CDR3 is TGTGCCAGCAGTGAAGTATCTAGCGGCTACGAGCAGTACTTC.

The V and J genes are TRBV11-2 and TRBJ1-2; D is unresolved. The germline V gene encodes CDR1 SGHAT and CDR2 FQNNGV. Trimming left V 3 bases short and J 4 bases short, with 9 bases between. The CDR3 has 13 residues. CDR3 sequence: CASSFANIYGYTF. The CDR3 DNA reads as TGTGCCAGCAGCTTTGCCAACATCTATGGCTACACCTTC. The full variable domain, rest sourced from reference TRBV11-2 and TRBJ1-2, is EAGVAQSPRYKIIEKRQSVAFWCNPISGHATLYWYQQILGQGPKLLIQFQNNGVVDDSQLPKDRFSAERLKGVDSTLKIQPAKLEDSAVYLCASSFANIYGYTFGSGTRLTVV.

This chain links TRBV19 with TRBJ1-1; D not certain. Germline V gene sequence: CDR1 LNHDA, CDR2 SQIVND (reference sequence). Trimming removed 6 bases from V and 11 bases from J, with 16 bases in between. This CDR3 spans 12 amino acids. CDR3 region: CASRTRAGVAFF. In DNA form, the CDR3 reads TGTGCCAGTAGGACTCGGGCGGGTGTGGCTTTCTTT.

This chain connects TRBV18 to TRBJ2-1; 7 bases align to TRBD2. Germline V CDR1 and CDR2: KGHSH, LQKENI. Trimming removed 5 bases from V and 4 bases from J; junction bases left unmatched: 8. The CDR3 runs 15 residues. The CDR3 loop reads CASSALGTTYNEQFF. The DNA for the CDR3 is TGTGCCAGCTCAGCCCTGGGGACTACTTACAATGAGCAGTTCTTC.

The chain links TRBV18 to TRBJ1-4; D is perhaps TRBD1 (6 bases). Germline-derived CDR1 and CDR2 are KGHSH and LQKENI. V was shortened by 6 bases and J by 5 bases, with 13 bases between the two germline ends. The CDR3 is made up of 14 amino acids. CDR3 bases: TGTGCCAGCTCCCTCGGACAGAGCAATGAAAAACTGTTTTTT. Translating it yields CASSLGQSNEKLFF.

This chain joins TRBV5-1 and TRBJ1-1; D is ambiguous. Germline CDR1 reads SGHRS; CDR2 reads YFSETQ. The CDR3 runs to 14 residues. V was cut by 5 bases and J by 1 base, with 12 bases left in between. This chain's CDR3 is CASRLRSGNTEAFF. The CDR3 coding sequence is TGCGCCAGCAGATTGAGGTCGGGGAACACTGAAGCTTTCTTT. The full variable domain, in which reference TRBV5-1 and TRBJ1-1 provide the parts outside the CDR3, is KAGVTQTPRYLIKTRGQQVTLSCSPISGHRSVSWYQQTPGQGLQFLFEYFSETQRNKGNFPGRFSGRQFSNSRSEMNVSTLELGDSALYLCASRLRSGNTEAFFGQGTRLTVV.

This clone was seen at least ten times. The chain couples TRBV19 to TRBJ2-1; no clear D gene. The CDR3 covers 16 residues. CDR1 is LNHDA and CDR2 is SQIVND in the germline V gene (reference sequence). The germline V and J ends were trimmed by 0 bases and 11 bases, with 20 bases remaining between them. CDR3: CASSIDSEGMLMKQFF. In DNA, the CDR3 is TGTGCCAGTAGTATAGATTCAGAAGGGATGCTAATGAAGCAGTTCTTC. Combining the CDR3 with reference TRBV19 and TRBJ2-1 gives the whole variable domain DGGITQSPKYLFRKEGQNVTLSCEQNLNHDAMYWYRQDPGQGLRLIYYSQIVNDFQKGDIAEGYSVSREKKESFPLTVTSAQKNPTAFYLCASSIDSEGMLMKQFFGPGTRLTVL.

This clone came up many times. The gene calls are TRBV7-9 and TRBJ2-1; TRBD1 matches at 7 bases. The CDR3 is made up of 15 amino acids. Losses at the gene ends were 1 base for V and 6 bases for J; bases not matched to a gene: 6. In germline, CDR1 is SEHNR, CDR2 FQNEAQ (reference sequence). For the CDR3, the DNA is TGTGCCAGCAGCTTAGAGACAGGGCAACCCAATGAGCAGTTCTTC. Translated, it gives CASSLETGQPNEQFF.

The gene calls are TRBV5-6 and TRBJ2-1; no firm D call. The CDR3 spans 12 residues. Trimming removed 0 bases from V and 9 bases from J, with 7 bases in between. Germline CDR1 is SGHDT and CDR2 is YYEEEE. DNA for the CDR3: TGTGCCAGCAGCTTGGGACGCGGTGAGCAGTTCTTC. Translated: CASSLGRGEQFF.

The chain combines TRBV29-1 with TRBJ2-2; D is undetermined. CDR3 size: 12 residues. Germline CDR1 reads SQVTM; CDR2 reads ANQGSEA. V lost 2 bases, J lost 0 bases, and 1 base lay in between. CDR3 sequence (DNA): TGCAGCGTTGAATCGAACACCGGGGAGCTGTTTTTT. Translation: CSVESNTGELFF.

The chain is built from TRBV6-5 and TRBJ2-7; tentatively, D is TRBD1 (5 bases). Germline V gene sequence: CDR1 MNHEY, CDR2 SVGAGI. V shed 7 bases and J shed 2 bases, with 12 bases lying between them. The CDR3 loop spans 13 amino acids. The CDR3 sequence is CASTHRQTYEQYF. The CDR3 nucleotides are TGTGCCAGCACTCACAGACAGACCTACGAGCAGTACTTC.

The chain uses TRBV4-2 and TRBJ2-1; 14 nucleotides align to TRBD2. Unmatched junction bases numbered 6, after V lost 4 bases and J lost 10 bases. Germline V gene sequence: CDR1 LGHNA, CDR2 YNFKEQ. The CDR3 runs to 15 residues. In DNA form, the CDR3 reads TGTGCCAGCAGCCTCCTGGGACTAGCGGGAGAGGAGCAGTTCTTC. As protein: CASSLLGLAGEEQFF.

The chain is built from TRBV7-9 and TRBJ2-2, with 8 nucleotides matching TRBD1. Trimming at V came to 6 bases and at J to 6 bases, leaving 3 bases not matched to a gene. The CDR3 consists of 13 residues. Germline lookup yields CDR1 SEHNR and CDR2 FQNEAQ (reference sequence). CDR3: CASRMTGAGELFF. As DNA, the CDR3 is TGTGCCAGCAGGATGACAGGGGCCGGGGAGCTGTTTTTT.

In DNA form, the CDR3 reads TGTGCCAGCAGTGATGATGCTCGACAGGGAGGAGAGACCCAGTACTTC. The encoded protein is CASSDDARQGGETQYF. The J gene is TRBJ2-5, the V gene TRBV2, with D tentatively TRBD1 (7 bases). The germline V gene encodes CDR1 SNHLY and CDR2 FYNNEI. The length of the CDR3 is 16 residues. V shed 3 bases and J shed 4 bases, with 18 bases lying between them.

The V gene is TRBV4-1, the J gene TRBJ1-5, with D perhaps matching TRBD1 (5 bases). The germline gives CDR1 MGHRA, CDR2 YSYEKL. Trimming pared 0 bases from V and 4 bases from J, leaving 13 bases between. This CDR3 spans 16 amino acids. CDR3 DNA: TGCGCCAGCAGCCAAGATCCGGCAGGGAGAAATCAGCCCCAGCATTTT. Residues: CASSQDPAGRNQPQHF.

This sequence joins TRBV6-5 and TRBJ2-2, with D possibly TRBD2 on 5 matching bases. CDR3 length: 14 amino acids. V lost 6 bases to trimming and J lost 5 bases, with 13 bases between them. Germline-derived CDR1 and CDR2 are MNHEY and SVGAGI. CDR3 nucleotide sequence: TGTGCCAGCAGAGGTGGGAGTTTGACCGGGGAGCTGTTTTTT. Its translation is CASRGGSLTGELFF.

V and J are TRBV5-1 and TRBJ1-4; maybe TRBD1 (6 bases). The CDR3 covers 16 residues. The germline V gene encodes CDR1 SGHRS and CDR2 YFSETQ. Trimming removed 4 bases from V and 0 bases from J, with 13 bases in between. CDR3 DNA: TGCGCCAGCAGCCCGGAGGGGGTAGCAACTAATGAAAAACTGTTTTTT. Residues: CASSPEGVATNEKLFF.

The chain couples TRBV7-9 to TRBJ1-1; tentatively, D is TRBD1 (6 bases). CDR1 is SEHNR and CDR2 is FQNEAQ in the germline V gene (reference sequence). The CDR3 is 15 residues long. Trimming cost V 4 bases and J 1 base, with 13 bases left between them. CDR3: CASSSGWGANTEAFF. DNA of the CDR3: TGTGCCAGCAGCTCAGGGTGGGGGGCGAACACTGAAGCTTTCTTT. Full variable domain (remainder filled in from reference TRBV7-9 and TRBJ1-1): DTGVSQNPRHKITKRGQNVTFRCDPISEHNRLYWYRQTLGQGPEFLTYFQNEAQLEKSRLLSDRFSAERPKGSFSTLEIQRTEQGDSAMYLCASSSGWGANTEAFFGQGTRLTVV.

V usage is TRBV19 and J usage is TRBJ1-3, with D perhaps matching TRBD1 (5 bases). The germline gives CDR1 LNHDA, CDR2 SQIVND (reference sequence). V gave up 3 bases and J gave up 3 bases, with 15 bases separating them. The CDR3 covers 16 residues. The chain's CDR3 is CASSIPWGGGGNTIYF. CDR3 in DNA: TGTGCCAGTAGTATCCCCTGGGGGGGTGGTGGAAACACCATATATTTT.

This chain uses TRBV29-1 with TRBJ2-3; D is uncertain. The CDR3 has 10 amino acids. Germline V gene sequence: CDR1 SQVTM, CDR2 ANQGSEA. Trimming pared 5 bases from V and 5 bases from J, leaving 5 bases between. CDR3 loop: CSVFRDTQYF. The CDR3 coding sequence is TGCAGCGTTTTCCGAGATACGCAGTATTTT.

This clone was counted a few times. The V call is TRBV5-4, the J call TRBJ2-1; the D is unclear. CDR1 is SGHNT, CDR2 YYREEE, per germline (reference sequence). Trimming cost V 4 bases and J 7 bases, with 9 bases left between them. The CDR3 covers 12 residues. CDR3 coding DNA: TGTGCCAGCAGCCCATGGCGAAATGAGCAGTTCTTC. Amino acid sequence: CASSPWRNEQFF.